Given below is one T cell receptor (beta chain) in context. Clones were read by immunoSEQ multiplex PCR, and TCRdb kept only the in-frame ones, dropping some. The data show 140,000 to 150,000 clones, 65% to 85% seen once. These data belong to a study of blood T cell repertoires in COVID-19. V shed 5 bases, J shed 0 bases, and the junction held 1 base outside the gene matches. The CDR3 is 13 amino acids. CDR1 is SQVTM and CDR2 is ANQGSEA in the germline V gene. The origin of this receptor is a woman aged 45-60 years who had been exposed to COVID-19. The sequenced sample was PBMCs or T cells enriched from blood (not recorded which). The chain links TRBV29-1 to TRBJ2-7; 10 nucleotides align to TRBD2. CDR3: CSVRLAGSYEQYF. In nucleotides, the CDR3 is TGCAGCGTTAGACTAGCGGGCTCCTACGAGCAGTACTTC.